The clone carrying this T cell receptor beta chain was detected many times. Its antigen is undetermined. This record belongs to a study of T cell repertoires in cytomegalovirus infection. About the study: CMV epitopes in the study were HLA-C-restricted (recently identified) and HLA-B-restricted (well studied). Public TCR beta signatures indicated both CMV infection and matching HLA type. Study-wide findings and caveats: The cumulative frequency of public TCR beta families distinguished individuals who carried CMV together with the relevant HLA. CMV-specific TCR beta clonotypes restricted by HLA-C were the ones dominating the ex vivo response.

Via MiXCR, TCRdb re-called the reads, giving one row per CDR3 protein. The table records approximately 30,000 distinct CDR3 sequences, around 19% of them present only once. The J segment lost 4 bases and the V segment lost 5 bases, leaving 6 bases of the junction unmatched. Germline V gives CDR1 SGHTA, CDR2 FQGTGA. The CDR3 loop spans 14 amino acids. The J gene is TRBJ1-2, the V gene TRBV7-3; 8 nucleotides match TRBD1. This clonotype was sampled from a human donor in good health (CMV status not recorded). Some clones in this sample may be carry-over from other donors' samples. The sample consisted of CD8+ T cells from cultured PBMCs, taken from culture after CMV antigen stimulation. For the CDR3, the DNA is TGTGCCAGCAGCCCGACAGGGGCCGGCTATGGCTACACCTTC. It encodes CASSPTGAGYGYTF.